One and the same sample provided the 21 T cell receptor beta chains below, sequenced in a study of blood T cell repertoires in COVID-19. Profiled with immunoSEQ multiplex PCR; TCRdb holds only in-frame clones, not every one. The sample carries approximately 170,000 clones, about four fifths recorded once. The source material was peripheral blood. These receptors originate from a woman over 75 with COVID-19, enrolled during active disease.

This chain links TRBV5-4 with TRBJ2-3; 9 bases are a match to TRBD1. The CDR3 consists of 14 residues. The ends lost 4 bases at V and 0 bases at J; junction bases unmatched: 0. CDR1 SGHNT and CDR2 YYREEE come from the germline V gene (reference sequence). This CDR3 reads CASSGQGSTDTQYF. The DNA of the CDR3 is TGTGCCAGCAGCGGACAGGGGAGCACAGATACGCAGTATTTT.

The chain is built from TRBV6-5 and TRBJ1-2; 10 nucleotides line up with TRBD1. Trimming at V came to 3 bases and at J to 8 bases, leaving 6 bases not matched to a gene. Germline V gene data show CDR1 as MNHEY and CDR2 as SVGAGI. The CDR3 runs to 14 residues. CDR3 DNA: TGTGCCAGCAGTTATGGGGACAGGGGTAACGGCTACACCTTC. It specifies CASSYGDRGNGYTF.

This clone was counted once. This chain joins TRBV2 and TRBJ2-3; possibly TRBD2 for D (6 bases). V was shortened by 1 base and J by 5 bases, with 10 bases between the two germline ends. The length of the CDR3 is 14 residues. Germline V lookup: CDR1 SNHLY, CDR2 FYNNEI. As DNA, the CDR3 is TGTGCCAGCAGTGAAGTGTGGGGGGAAGATACGCAGTATTTT. This codes for CASSEVWGEDTQYF.

The rearrangement links TRBV6-5 to TRBJ1-5, with 7 bases matching TRBD1. Germline V lookup: CDR1 MNHEY, CDR2 SVGAGI. This CDR3 contains 13 residues. The V gene end was trimmed by 5 bases and the J gene end by 9 bases; junction bases not matched to a gene: 7. The CDR3 nucleotides are TGTGCCAGCAGTAAGGCAGGGGGGACGCCCCAGCATTTT. This codes for CASSKAGGTPQHF.

The chain carries TRBV29-1 and TRBJ2-5; 10 bases map to TRBD1. CDR1 SQVTM and CDR2 ANQGSEA come from the germline V gene. V shed 7 bases, J shed 5 bases, and the junction held 7 bases outside the gene matches. There are 13 residues in the CDR3. As DNA, the CDR3 is TGCAGCGGTGACAGGGGGCCGGACGAGACCCAGTACTTC. It specifies CSGDRGPDETQYF. Full variable domain (missing parts from reference TRBV29-1 and TRBJ2-5): SAVISQKPSRDICQRGTSLTIQCQVDSQVTMMFWYRQQPGQSLTLIATANQGSEATYESGFVIDKFPISRPNLTFSTLTVSNMSPEDSSIYLCSGDRGPDETQYFGPGTRLLVL.

This chain joins TRBV3-1 (or the pseudogene TRBV3-2) and TRBJ2-2; 13 positions agree with TRBD2. Germline trimming cut 4 bases from V and 7 bases from J; bases unmatched to any gene: 6. CDR1 is LGHDT and CDR2 is YNNKEL in the germline V gene (reference sequence). This CDR3 region has 16 residues. CDR3 amino acids: CASSPGLAGAVGELFF. The CDR3 DNA is TGTGCCAGCAGCCCCGGACTAGCGGGAGCCGTCGGGGAGCTGTTTTTT.

The V gene is TRBV24-1, the J gene TRBJ2-3; 7 bases map to TRBD1. Looked up from germline, CDR1 is KGHDR and CDR2 is SFDVKD. Germline trimming cut 9 bases from V and 2 bases from J; bases unmatched to any gene: 4. CDR3 size: 13 residues. The CDR3 sequence is CATSGGHTDTQYF. CDR3 coding DNA: TGTGCCACCTCAGGGGGTCACACAGATACGCAGTATTTT.

This sequence joins TRBV7-8 and TRBJ2-7; a weak D match, TRBD1 (5 bases). V gave up 5 bases and J gave up 3 bases, with 8 bases separating them. This CDR3 has 12 amino acids. CDR1 and CDR2 from the germline V gene are SGHVS and FQNEAQ. The CDR3 DNA follows: TGTGCCAGCAGCCAAACAGGCTACGAGCAGTACTTC. This sequence encodes CASSQTGYEQYF.

The rearrangement joins TRBV5-1 to TRBJ2-5; weak D call: TRBD1 (5 bases). Germline CDR1 and CDR2: SGHRS and YFSETQ. V gave up 0 bases and J gave up 4 bases, with 13 bases separating them. This CDR3 comprises 15 residues. The CDR3 DNA reads as TGCGCCAGCAGCTTGGCCGGAACGGACATAGAGACCCAGTACTTC. This translates into CASSLAGTDIETQYF.

This chain connects TRBV24-1 to TRBJ2-3, with D perhaps TRBD2 (5 bases). The length of the CDR3 is 12 residues. The germline V and J ends were trimmed by 4 bases and 6 bases, with 7 bases remaining between them. Germline values: CDR1 KGHDR, CDR2 SFDVKD. In DNA form, the CDR3 reads TGTGCCACCAGTGACCCGGGGGATACGCAGTATTTT. Translation: CATSDPGDTQYF.

This clone occurred a few times. This CDR3 is also generated by other DNA sequences in the sample. This sequence joins TRBV5-4 and TRBJ2-5; D may be TRBD1 (5 bases). V lost 0 bases and J lost 5, with 8 bases in between. Germline V gene sequence: CDR1 SGHNT, CDR2 YYREEE (reference sequence). The CDR3 covers 13 residues. For the CDR3, the DNA is TGTGCCAGCAGCTTGGAAGCAGGGGAGACCCAGTACTTC. This gives the protein CASSLEAGETQYF.

V and J are TRBV5-6 and TRBJ2-3; the match to TRBD1 covers 8 bases. Germline CDR1 SGHDT, CDR2 YYEEEE. The CDR3 runs 17 residues. After removal of 5 bases from V and 0 bases from J, the junction contained 11 bases not matched to a gene. CDR3 sequence: CASRTPGQASSTDTQYF. The CDR3 region has the DNA TGTGCCAGCAGAACCCCGGGACAGGCGTCTAGCACAGATACGCAGTATTTT. The variable domain in full, with the rest retrieved from reference TRBV5-6 and TRBJ2-3, is DAGVTQSPTHLIKTRGQQVTLRCSPKSGHDTVSWYQQALGQGPQFIFQYYEEEERQRGNFPDRFSGHQFPNYSSELNVNALLLGDSALYLCASRTPGQASSTDTQYFGPGTRLTVL.

The rearrangement uses TRBV7-3 and TRBJ2-1, with 10 bases identical to TRBD2. The junction had 5 bases not matched to a gene; V was cut back by 8 bases and J by 4 bases. The length of the CDR3 is 14 residues. Germline loops: CDR1 SGHTA, CDR2 FQGTGA. The CDR3 coding sequence is TGTGCCAGCTCCAAAGCGGGGGGGTACAATGAGCAGTTCTTC. Encoded protein: CASSKAGGYNEQFF.

The chain is built from TRBV13 and TRBJ1-5; TRBD1 aligns across 8 bases. J lost 6 bases, V lost 4 bases, and 5 bases had no gene match. The CDR3 covers 14 residues. CDR1 PRHDT and CDR2 FYEKMQ come from the germline V gene (reference sequence). The CDR3 sequence is CASSSQGASQPQHF. DNA for the CDR3: TGTGCCAGCAGCTCCCAGGGGGCGAGTCAGCCCCAGCATTTT.

This chain links TRBV16 with TRBJ1-2; D remains ambiguous. The CDR3 is 13 residues long. CDR1 and CDR2 (germline): KGHSY, FQNENV. V was clipped by 3 bases and J by 2 bases, with 7 bases between them. The CDR3, as DNA: TGTGCCAGCAGCCAGCTACAGAACTATGGCTACACCTTC. It translates to CASSQLQNYGYTF.

The chain links TRBV1 to TRBJ2-1; the D call of TRBD2 is as the table states it, not checked on the DNA. TRBV1 is a recognized pseudogene. This CDR3 contains 16 residues. As DNA, the CDR3 is TGCACCAGCAGCCAAGATCCCGGGACTCCTCTCAGGGAGCAGTTCTTC. It specifies CTSSQDPGTPLREQFF.

With respect to this clone: The junction does not match germline at one end; this may be a read error. The chain links TRBV3-1 (or the pseudogene TRBV3-2) to TRBJ1-4; 9 positions agree with TRBD1. This CDR3 contains 12 residues. Germline CDR1 LGHDT, CDR2 YNNKEL (reference sequence). The CDR3 bases are TGTGCCAGCAGCCAAGAGGGACAGGGTCTTGTTTTT. Amino acid sequence: CASSQEGQGLVF.

The rearrangement links TRBV10-3 to TRBJ1-2, with 9 nucleotides matching TRBD1. Germline lookup yields CDR1 ENHRY and CDR2 SYGVKD. Trimming took 8 bases from V and 4 from J; bases not matched to a gene: 17. The CDR3 consists of 17 residues. CDR3 region: CAIPGGGQGAQSYGYTF. In nucleotides, the CDR3 is TGTGCCATCCCAGGAGGGGGACAGGGTGCTCAAAGCTATGGCTACACCTTC.

The chain couples TRBV3-1 (or the pseudogene TRBV3-2) to TRBJ2-7; no clear D gene. There are 12 residues in the CDR3. With 1 base removed from V and 3 bases from J, the gap between germline ends came to 4 bases. Per germline, CDR1 LGHDT and CDR2 YNNKEL (reference sequence). Written as DNA, the CDR3 is TGTGCCAGCAGCCAAGCTAACTACGAGCAGTACTTC. Its protein is CASSQANYEQYF.

The chain couples TRBV4-1 to TRBJ2-5, with 13 nucleotides matching TRBD2. Germline V gives CDR1 MGHRA, CDR2 YSYEKL. V lost 3 bases, J lost 3 bases, and 4 bases stayed unmatched. The CDR3 contains 16 residues. The DNA of the CDR3 is TGCGCCAGCAGCCATGATGGACTAGCGGGGGAAGAGACCCAGTACTTC. It specifies CASSHDGLAGEETQYF.

This clone was picked up a small number of times. This chain uses TRBV2 with TRBJ2-7; a weak D match, TRBD1 (5 bases). The CDR3 consists of 13 residues. V was trimmed by 5 bases and J by 5 bases, leaving 13 bases between them. Germline lookup yields CDR1 SNHLY and CDR2 FYNNEI. The CDR3 spells CASSTQGSDEQYF. The CDR3 DNA follows: TGTGCCAGCAGTACGCAGGGTTCGGACGAGCAGTACTTC.